The 22 T cell receptor beta chains below all came from one sample that was sequenced in a study of CD8+CD57+ T cells in acquired aplastic anemia. Both TCR beta VDJ combination and CDR3 sequence profiling were carried out. Genomic DNA was the template for this profiling. TCRdb itself ran the reads through MiXCR, one entry per CDR3 protein. This table has 75,000 to 90,000 distinct CDR3 sequences, more than 40% appearing once. The sample was sorted CD4+, CD8+, or CD8+CD57+ T cells (not recorded which) from PBMCs. These receptors were collected from a human donor in good health, serving as a control.

The rearrangement links TRBV6-1 to TRBJ2-7, with D possibly TRBD1 on 7 matching bases. From germline, CDR1 is MNHNS and CDR2 SASEGT. V lost 4 bases to trimming and J lost 2 bases, with 21 bases between them. The CDR3 length is 17 residues. The CDR3 DNA follows: TGTGCCAGCAGTGCGAGCTTTGGGGGGACAGCTACCTACGAGCAGTACTTC. Its translation is CASSASFGGTATYEQYF.

With respect to this clonotype: A much larger clone is a single base away; this may be a read error. Here the CDR3 reads CASSLAGTGGAFF. DNA of the CDR3: TGTGCCAGCAGCTTAGCGGGGACAGGGGGAGCTTTCTTT. The chain combines TRBV5-5 with TRBJ1-1; TRBD1 matches 11 bases. The CDR3 totals 13 residues. Germline-derived CDR1 and CDR2 are SGHKS and YYEKEE (reference sequence). V gave up 2 bases and J gave up 10 bases; unmatched junction bases: 4.

In this sample, this clonotype turned up many times. The chain has TRBV12-3 or TRBV12-4 and TRBJ1-2, with no clear D. The length of the CDR3 is 11 residues. V lost 6 bases, J lost 4 bases, and 6 bases lay in between. The CDR3 region is CASSPGYGYTF. For the CDR3, the DNA is TGTGCCAGCAGCCCTGGCTATGGCTACACCTTC.

With regard to this clonotype: Germline and junction disagree at one end, which may indicate a read error. The gene calls are TRBV10-3 and TRBJ2-7; the match to TRBD1 covers 9 bases. This CDR3 comprises 14 residues. Germline V gene data show CDR1 as ENHRY and CDR2 as SYGVKD. This CDR3 reads CAIGESDRGDEQYF. CDR3 bases: TGTGCCATCGGTGAATCCGACAGGGGGGATGAGCAGTACTTC.

About this clonotype itself: It may be a read error: a sequence one base away is much more abundant. A read error is likely, as this CDR3 ends without the conserved phenylalanine or tryptophan. The chain carries TRBV25-1 and TRBJ2-1; TRBD2 matches at 10 bases. V shed 6 bases, J shed 6 bases, and the junction held 8 bases outside the gene matches. There are 15 residues in the CDR3. CDR1 is MGHDK and CDR2 is SYGVNS in the germline V gene. In DNA form, the CDR3 reads TGTGCCAGCAGCTTAGCTAGCGGGGGACGCAATGAGCAGTTCCTC. Translated, it gives CASSLASGGRNEQFL.

The V and J genes are TRBV27 and TRBJ2-7; 16 bases line up with TRBD2. J was trimmed by 5 bases and V by 2 bases; bases with no gene match: 3. The CDR3 sequence is 16 residues long. In germline, CDR1 is MNHEY, CDR2 SMNVEV (reference sequence). The CDR3 DNA is TGTGCCAGCAGTTTAGGGACTAGCGGGAGGGCGGACGAGCAGTACTTC. Translation: CASSLGTSGRADEQYF.

This clonotype was seen many times. The gene calls are TRBV7-9 and TRBJ2-1; D possibly corresponds to TRBD1 (6 bases). The germline V gene has CDR1 SEHNR and CDR2 FQNEAQ (reference sequence). V lost 5 bases, J lost 5 bases, and 16 bases lay in between. The CDR3 covers 15 residues. In DNA, the CDR3 is TGTGCCAGCAGCCCACCGGGACAACCCAACAATGAGCAGTTCTTC. Translated: CASSPPGQPNNEQFF.

This clonotype occurred many times. The V gene is TRBV15, the J gene TRBJ2-1, with a weak D call TRBD2 (5 bases). V lost 1 base and J lost 10, with 8 bases in between. The CDR3 loop spans 12 amino acids. Per germline, CDR1 LNHNV and CDR2 YYDKDF (reference sequence). The CDR3 loop reads CATSRVRGEQFF. In DNA form, the CDR3 reads TGTGCCACCAGCAGAGTTCGGGGAGAGCAGTTCTTC. The full variable domain, in which reference TRBV15 and TRBJ2-1 provide the parts outside the CDR3, is DAMVIQNPRYQVTQFGKPVTLSCSQTLNHNVMYWYQQKSSQAPKLLFHYYDKDFNNEADTPDNFQSRRPNTSFCFLDIRSPGLGDTAMYLCATSRVRGEQFFGPGTRLTVL.

In its sample, this clonotype was seen many times. V and J are TRBV5-1 and TRBJ1-1, with D maybe TRBD1 (5 bases). Germline values: CDR1 SGHRS, CDR2 YFSETQ. This CDR3 contains 14 residues. V was pared by 3 bases and J by 0 bases, with 9 bases between. CDR3 amino acids: CASSSGTLNTEAFF. The CDR3 nucleotides read TGCGCCAGCAGCTCCGGGACTCTGAACACTGAAGCTTTCTTT.

In regard to this clonotype: Germline is not matched at one junction end, which may reflect a read error. The V gene is TRBV7-9, the J gene TRBJ2-5, with no clear D. The CDR3 length is 15 residues. Looked up from germline, CDR1 is SEHNR and CDR2 is FQNEAQ (reference sequence). The DNA for the CDR3 is TGTGCCAGCAGCTTAGATGAGGATCCAAAGGAGACCCGGTACTTC. This encodes CASSLDEDPKETRYF.

J is TRBJ2-3 and V is TRBV15, with 10 positions matching TRBD1. The CDR3 has 14 residues. In germline, CDR1 is LNHNV, CDR2 YYDKDF (reference sequence). The J segment lost 4 bases and the V segment lost 4 bases, leaving 2 bases of the junction unmatched. The CDR3 sequence is CATSMDRGSDTQYF. CDR3 DNA: TGTGCCACCAGCATGGACAGGGGGTCAGATACGCAGTATTTT.

This clonotype was seen only once. A junction boundary mismatches the germline segment, possibly from a read error. The chain joins TRBV25-1 to TRBJ1-1, with a tentative D call TRBD1 (6 bases). The CDR3 contains 16 residues. CDR1 and CDR2 (germline): MGHDK, SYGVNS. The CDR3, as DNA: TGCGCCAGCAGCCAAGTTAGGACAGTCGAGAACACTGAAGCTTTCTTT. Its protein product is CASSQVRTVENTEAFF.

V usage is TRBV10-2 and J usage is TRBJ2-1; 8 bases fit TRBD2. The CDR3 covers 14 residues. V dropped 3 bases and J dropped 7; count of bases not matched to a gene: 5. The germline gives CDR1 WSHSY, CDR2 SAAADI. For the CDR3, the DNA is TGCGCCAGCAGTGAAATAGCGGGAAAGAATGAGCAGTTCTTC. Protein: CASSEIAGKNEQFF.

This clonotype was counted a single time. The chain combines TRBV7-2 with TRBJ2-5; D ambiguous. V lost 5 bases and J 0 bases, leaving 7 bases between the germline ends. Looked up from germline, CDR1 is SGHTA and CDR2 is FQGNSA. The CDR3 runs 13 residues. CDR3 sequence (DNA): TGTGCCAGCAGCCCCCGTTACCAAGAGACCCAGTACTTC. It specifies CASSPRYQETQYF.

This chain links TRBV30 with TRBJ2-3; the D is unclear. Germline loops: CDR1 GTSNPN, CDR2 SVGIG (reference sequence). The CDR3 runs to 13 residues. In nucleotides, the CDR3 is TGTGCTGGAGCGAACGAACATTTAGATACGCAGTATTTT. It specifies CAGANEHLDTQYF.

This clonotype was recorded at least ten times. The chain has TRBV2 and TRBJ2-3, with unresolved D. Germline values: CDR1 SNHLY, CDR2 FYNNEI. The ends were cut back, 0 bases at V and 5 bases at J, with 12 bases in the middle. The CDR3 is made up of 15 amino acids. CDR3 coding DNA: TGTGCCAGCAGTGAAGCGGTCGACTCGCGAGATACGCAGTATTTT. Protein sequence: CASSEAVDSRDTQYF.

The V call is TRBV5-4, the J call TRBJ2-7, with D perhaps matching TRBD1 (6 bases). Germline CDR1 SGHNT, CDR2 YYREEE (reference sequence). The CDR3 has 15 amino acids. Trimming took 1 base from V and 7 from J, leaving 18 bases between them. The CDR3 loop is CASSLYSQGKGEQYF. In DNA, the CDR3 is TGTGCCAGCAGCTTGTACAGTCAGGGGAAGGGGGAGCAGTACTTC.

The chain carries TRBV20-1 and TRBJ2-7; no clear D. Germline CDR1 reads DFQATT; CDR2 reads SNEGSKA (reference sequence). V was trimmed by 6 bases and J by 2 bases, leaving 8 bases between them. The CDR3 totals 11 residues. For the CDR3, the DNA is TGCAGTGCCCCAAGCCCCTACGAGCAGTACTTC. The encoded protein is CSAPSPYEQYF.

The rearrangement links TRBV15 to TRBJ1-2; 7 bases align to TRBD1. The V gene's germline CDR1 is LNHNV and CDR2 YYDKDF (reference sequence). This CDR3 has 14 residues. The V gene end was trimmed by 4 bases and the J gene end by 4 bases; junction bases not matched to a gene: 6. CDR3 amino acids: CATSIGGQSYGYTF. The CDR3 region has the DNA TGTGCCACCAGCATAGGGGGACAGTCCTATGGCTACACCTTC.

The chain carries TRBV19 and TRBJ1-6; D remains ambiguous. The V end lost 7 bases, the J end lost 11 bases, and 15 bases lay between the germline ends. Germline CDR1 and CDR2: LNHDA and SQIVND (reference sequence). CDR3 length equals 13 residues. The CDR3 reads CASKPPGQAPLHF. The CDR3 DNA sequence: TGTGCCAGTAAGCCCCCCGGGCAAGCACCCCTCCACTTT.

This clonotype was picked up one time. Relative to the germline gene, one junction end is altered; a read error may explain this. The gene calls are TRBV30 and TRBJ1-1; maybe TRBD1 (5 bases). Germline loops: CDR1 GTSNPN, CDR2 SVGIG (reference sequence). The CDR3 loop spans 13 amino acids. The CDR3 is CAWGDGMNTETFF. Written as DNA, the CDR3 is TGTGCCTGGGGGGACGGCATGAACACTGAAACTTTCTTT.

This clonotype has a count of ten or more. The V and J genes are TRBV6-6 and TRBJ1-2; D remains ambiguous. This CDR3 is 15 amino acids long. V lost 0 bases and J lost 7, with 15 bases in between. Germline V CDR1 and CDR2: MNHNY, SVGAGI (reference sequence). CDR3 DNA: TGTGCCAGCAGTTACTCCAGATACCCAACTAGTGGCTACACCTTC. This sequence encodes CASSYSRYPTSGYTF.